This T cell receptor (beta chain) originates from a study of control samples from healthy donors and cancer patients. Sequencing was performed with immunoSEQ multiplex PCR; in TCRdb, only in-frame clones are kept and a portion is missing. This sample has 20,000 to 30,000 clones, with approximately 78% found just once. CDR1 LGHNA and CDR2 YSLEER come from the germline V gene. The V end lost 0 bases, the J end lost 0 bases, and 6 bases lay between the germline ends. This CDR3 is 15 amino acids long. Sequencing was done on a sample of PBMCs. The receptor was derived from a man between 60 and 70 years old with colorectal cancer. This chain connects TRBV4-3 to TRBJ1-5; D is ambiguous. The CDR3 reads CASSQEGSSNQPQHF. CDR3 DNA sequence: TGCGCCAGCAGCCAAGAGGGCAGTAGCAATCAGCCCCAGCATTTT.